These 20 T cell receptor beta chains were sequenced from one sample in a study of blood T cell repertoires in COVID-19. The repertoire was sequenced with immunoSEQ multiplex PCR; TCRdb's copy has only in-frame clones and lacks some. The profile shows approximately 250,000 clones, around 90% of them singletons. The sample taken for sequencing was PBMCs or T cells enriched from blood (not recorded which). The receptors stem from a woman aged 25 to 39 who had recovered from COVID-19.

The gene calls are TRBV19 and TRBJ2-7; a weak D match, TRBD1 (5 bases). This CDR3 region has 14 residues. With 3 bases removed from V and 4 bases from J, the gap between germline ends came to 13 bases. Looked up from germline, CDR1 is LNHDA and CDR2 is SQIVND (reference sequence). The CDR3: CASSMVGRAYEQYF. The CDR3 nucleotides are TGTGCCAGTAGTATGGTAGGCAGGGCTTACGAGCAGTACTTC.

The rearrangement links TRBV7-2 to TRBJ2-7; D perhaps matches TRBD1 (5 bases). From germline, CDR1 is SGHTA and CDR2 FQGNSA. This CDR3 contains 19 residues. V was pared by 4 bases and J by 3 bases, with 28 bases between. The CDR3 reads CASSSHPPGRPTAGYEQYF. CDR3 bases: TGTGCCAGCAGCTCACACCCTCCAGGACGCCCGACAGCCGGCTACGAGCAGTACTTC.

The chain carries TRBV12-3 or TRBV12-4 and TRBJ1-4, with D perhaps TRBD1 (5 bases). Trimming removed 11 bases at V and 6 bases at J, with 16 bases between. The CDR3 has 13 residues. The CDR3 protein is CAVRETAYEKLFF. DNA of the CDR3: TGTGCCGTGCGGGAGACAGCCTATGAAAAACTGTTTTTT.

The genes are TRBV18 and TRBJ1-3; tentatively, D is TRBD1 (6 bases). Trimming cost V 6 bases and J 4 bases, with 19 bases left between them. The CDR3 contains 16 residues. The V gene's germline CDR1 is KGHSH and CDR2 LQKENI. CDR3 sequence: CASSPDSRNSGNTIYF. The CDR3 DNA reads as TGTGCCAGCTCGCCGGACAGTAGGAATTCAGGAAACACCATATATTTT. Filled out from reference TRBV18 and TRBJ1-3, the complete variable domain reads NAGVMQNPRHLVRRRGQEARLRCSPMKGHSHVYWYRQLPEEGLKFMVYLQKENIIDESGMPKERFSAEFPKEGPSILRIQQVVRGDSAAYFCASSPDSRNSGNTIYFGEGSWLTVV.

The V and J genes are TRBV5-1 and TRBJ2-3; a weak D match, TRBD2 (6 bases). V dropped 5 bases and J dropped 4 bases, with 14 bases sitting between them. The CDR3 is 14 amino acids. Per the germline V gene, CDR1 is SGHRS and CDR2 is YFSETQ. The CDR3 sequence: CASSIYGSPDTQYF. The CDR3 coding sequence is TGCGCCAGCAGTATATACGGGAGTCCAGATACGCAGTATTTT.

This sequence joins TRBV28 and TRBJ2-4; 9 bases are a match to TRBD2. The CDR3 consists of 20 residues. Germline V CDR1 and CDR2: MDHEN, SYDVKM. Germline trimming cut 3 bases from V and 0 bases from J; bases unmatched to any gene: 15. The CDR3 loop reads CASSFSQTSGGVLAKNIQYF. In nucleotides, the CDR3 is TGTGCCAGCAGTTTCTCCCAGACTAGCGGAGGGGTCCTAGCCAAAAACATTCAGTACTTC.

This sequence joins TRBV4-3 and TRBJ2-3; D is possibly TRBD2 (7 bases). Deletions cut 0 bases from V and 1 base from J, with 11 bases between. CDR1 is LGHNA and CDR2 is YSLEER in the germline V gene. The CDR3 has 16 amino acids. The CDR3 region has the DNA TGCGCCAGCAGCCAAGACCGAGGGGGGGGCACAGATACGCAGTATTTT. Amino acid sequence: CASSQDRGGGTDTQYF.

Points on this clone: An end of the junction differs from the germline gene, which may be a read error. J is TRBJ1-1 and V is TRBV19; D is undetermined. CDR3 length: 13 residues. The V gene's germline CDR1 is LNHDA and CDR2 SQIVND (reference sequence). CDR3 in DNA: TGTGCCAGTACCTACGGACTGAAGACTGAAGCTTTCTTT. Protein sequence: CASTYGLKTEAFF. The full variable domain, its missing parts supplied by reference TRBV19 and TRBJ1-1, is DGGITQSPKYLFRKEGQNVTLSCEQNLNHDAMYWYRQDPGQGLRLIYYSQIVNDFQKGDIAEGYSVSREKKESFPLTVTSAQKNPTAFYLCASTYGLKTEAFFGQGTRLTVV.

The V call is TRBV18, the J call TRBJ1-5; TRBD1 aligns across 8 bases. J was trimmed by 9 bases and V by 3 bases; bases with no gene match: 13. Per germline, CDR1 KGHSH and CDR2 LQKENI. The CDR3 is made up of 16 amino acids. DNA of the CDR3: TGTGCCAGCTCACCGCAGCAGGGGGCCACAGGAGGGCCCCAGCATTTT. Translating gives CASSPQQGATGGPQHF.

The rearrangement links TRBV25-1 to TRBJ2-1, with 15 positions matching TRBD2. V lost 7 bases to trimming and J lost 4 bases; unmatched junction nucleotides: 8. This CDR3 region has 17 residues. The germline gives CDR1 MGHDK, CDR2 SYGVNS. This CDR3 is CASISGLAGGPYNEQFF. In DNA form, the CDR3 reads TGTGCCAGCATCTCCGGACTAGCGGGAGGGCCGTACAATGAGCAGTTCTTC.

V usage is TRBV6-2 or TRBV6-3 and J usage is TRBJ1-6, with unresolved D. Germline values: CDR1 MNHEY, CDR2 SVGEGT. The CDR3 is made up of 14 amino acids. The germline V and J ends were trimmed by 5 bases and 8 bases, with 13 bases remaining between them. CDR3 residues: CASSRGLGDSPLHF. CDR3 nucleotide sequence: TGTGCCAGCAGTCGGGGTCTTGGAGATTCACCCCTCCACTTT.

The chain is built from TRBV28 and TRBJ2-2; TRBD1 matches at 8 bases. V lost 6 bases to trimming and J lost 4 bases; unmatched junction nucleotides: 13. CDR3 length: 17 amino acids. The germline gives CDR1 MDHEN, CDR2 SYDVKM. The CDR3 DNA reads as TGTGCCAGCAGCCCCCTTGGACAGGGCCCACCCACCGGGGAGCTGTTTTTT. This encodes CASSPLGQGPPTGELFF.

This clone was seen a few times. The chain employs TRBV3-1 (or the pseudogene TRBV3-2) and TRBJ1-2; D may be TRBD1 (5 bases). The CDR3 covers 15 residues. Germline assignment: CDR1 LGHDT and CDR2 YNNKEL (reference sequence). V was clipped by 0 bases and J by 8 bases, with 16 bases between them. For the CDR3, the DNA is TGTGCCAGCAGCCAAGAAGCACAGGCCCTTTACGGCTACACCTTC. Protein sequence: CASSQEAQALYGYTF.

The genes are TRBV19 and TRBJ1-2, with D possibly matching TRBD1 (6 bases). The CDR3 has 13 amino acids. Germline values: CDR1 LNHDA, CDR2 SQIVND (reference sequence). V was clipped by 7 bases and J by 5 bases, with 14 bases between them. CDR3 nucleotides: TGTGCCAGTACCCCGACAGGCCGATATGGCTACACCTTC. Amino acid sequence: CASTPTGRYGYTF.

J is TRBJ2-5 and V is TRBV7-8, with 8 bases aligning to TRBD1. CDR1 and CDR2 (germline): SGHVS, FQNEAQ. The CDR3 runs 16 residues. V lost 4 bases to trimming and J lost 5 bases; unmatched junction nucleotides: 12. Here the CDR3 DNA reads TGTGCCAGCAGCTCCGAGGCTACGGACAGGGAGGAGACCCAGTACTTC. Encoded protein: CASSSEATDREETQYF.

This clone was detected only once. V and J are TRBV28 and TRBJ1-1; the D is unclear. Germline V gene data show CDR1 as MDHEN and CDR2 as SYDVKM. Trimming shortened V by 5 bases and J by 5 bases, and 15 bases separated the two germline ends. The CDR3 length is 14 residues. CDR3 residues: CASSLSQSWTEAFF. CDR3 nucleotide sequence: TGTGCCAGCAGTCTCTCCCAGTCGTGGACTGAAGCTTTCTTT.

This clone was seen once. This chain joins TRBV11-2 and TRBJ2-4; 7 bases line up with TRBD1. Unmatched junction bases numbered 14, after V lost 0 bases and J lost 9 bases. There are 17 residues in the CDR3. Germline lookup yields CDR1 SGHAT and CDR2 FQNNGV. CDR3 sequence (DNA): TGTGCCAGCAGCTTAGAAACAAGTTGGGGACAGCAGCTCATTCAGTACTTC. Its protein product is CASSLETSWGQQLIQYF.

This clone was seen once. This sequence joins TRBV12-3 or TRBV12-4 and TRBJ2-1; D might be TRBD1 (5 bases). Trimming pared 5 bases from V and 9 bases from J, leaving 8 bases between. CDR3 length: 11 amino acids. In DNA, the CDR3 is TGTGCCAGCAGTATAAGGGGTGAGCAGTTCTTC. It codes for CASSIRGEQFF.

The chain carries TRBV9 and TRBJ2-7; TRBD2 is a possible D gene (5 bases). The V end lost 0 bases, the J end lost 7 bases, and 17 bases lay between the germline ends. CDR3 length equals 15 residues. Germline V CDR1 and CDR2: SGDLS, YYNGEE. As DNA, the CDR3 is TGTGCCAGCAGCGTAGACGGCGGGCGCCTCCAGGAGCAGTACTTC. Its translation: CASSVDGGRLQEQYF.

The V call is TRBV27, the J call TRBJ2-5; 8 nucleotides line up with TRBD1. Germline CDR1 MNHEY, CDR2 SMNVEV (reference sequence). V lost 2 bases, J lost 5 bases, and 4 bases stayed unmatched. This CDR3 spans 14 amino acids. For the CDR3, the DNA is TGTGCCAGCAGTTTACAGGGGGCGTGGGAGACCCAGTACTTC. Its protein product is CASSLQGAWETQYF.